The 11 T cell receptor beta chains below all came from one sample that was sequenced in a study of T-cell reconstitution after alpha-beta-depleted transplantation in children. Preparation of the TCRbeta library involved a method that used unique molecular identifiers. From the PCR reads, TCRdb called clonotypes with MiXCR, one entry per CDR3 protein. The table includes a few hundred thousand distinct CDR3 sequences, over 20% detected once. The starting material was PBMCs from the stem cell graft donor, obtained from the stem cell graft. The receptor set was obtained from a human donor who donated a stem cell graft to a child with acute myeloid leukemia.

This sequence joins TRBV25-1 and TRBJ2-7; TRBD1 matches at 9 bases. In germline, CDR1 is MGHDK, CDR2 SYGVNS. V dropped 1 base and J dropped 2; count of bases not matched to a gene: 3. The CDR3 totals 15 residues. CDR3 DNA: TGTGCCAGCAGTGAATTGAGACAGGGGGCCTACGAGCAGTACTTC. Its translation is CASSELRQGAYEQYF.

The chain has TRBV4-2 and TRBJ2-1; the D is unclear. The germline gives CDR1 LGHNA, CDR2 YNFKEQ. The CDR3 sequence is 14 residues long. V dropped 1 base and J dropped 2 bases, with 6 bases sitting between them. CDR3 loop: CASSQGETYNEQFF. CDR3 DNA: TGTGCCAGCAGCCAAGGAGAAACCTACAATGAGCAGTTCTTC.

This clonotype was observed a handful of times. The chain employs TRBV29-1 and TRBJ2-1; D uncertain. The CDR3 spans 15 residues. Per the germline V gene, CDR1 is SQVTM and CDR2 is ANQGSEA. V lost 0 bases and J lost 2, with 11 bases in between. This CDR3 is CSVEDMDEPYNEQFF. CDR3 coding DNA: TGCAGCGTTGAAGATATGGACGAGCCCTACAATGAGCAGTTCTTC.

This clonotype was seen a handful of times. This chain joins TRBV20-1 and TRBJ2-3, with TRBD1 matching 8 bases. Germline values: CDR1 DFQATT, CDR2 SNEGSKA (reference sequence). The CDR3 is 15 amino acids. Germline trimming cut 4 bases from V and 3 bases from J; bases unmatched to any gene: 9. The CDR3 DNA follows: TGCAGTGCTAAGAAGCCCCAGGGGGCAACAGATACGCAGTATTTT. It yields the protein CSAKKPQGATDTQYF.

The gene calls are TRBV4-2 and TRBJ1-3; 8 nucleotides match TRBD1. The CDR3 is made up of 14 amino acids. V lost 4 bases, J lost 3 bases, and 2 bases stayed unmatched. Per germline, CDR1 LGHNA and CDR2 YNFKEQ. The CDR3 DNA sequence: TGTGCCAGCAGCCGGGGGACAGGTGGAAACACCATATATTTT. Translated: CASSRGTGGNTIYF.

The genes are TRBV28 and TRBJ2-2; tentatively, D is TRBD1 (7 bases). Germline V gene lookup returns CDR1 MDHEN and CDR2 SYDVKM. The CDR3 extends over 16 amino acids. The ends were cut back, 6 bases at V and 3 bases at J, with 17 bases in the middle. Here the CDR3 DNA reads TGTGCCAGCAGCTCAGGGAGGACAGGATACACCGGGGAGCTGTTTTTT. Its protein is CASSSGRTGYTGELFF.

At least ten counts were recorded for this clonotype. The J gene is TRBJ2-7, the V gene TRBV27, with D unclear. The germline gives CDR1 MNHEY, CDR2 SMNVEV (reference sequence). The CDR3 has 15 amino acids. Trimming pared 6 bases from V and 2 bases from J, leaving 17 bases between. CDR3 in DNA: TGTGCCAGCAGCCCTGACTTACCGGCCGCCTACGAGCAGTACTTC. It specifies CASSPDLPAAYEQYF.

This clonotype appeared many times. The chain uses TRBV12-3 or TRBV12-4 and TRBJ1-4, with no clear D. Between the trimmed V and J ends, which lost 5 bases and 8 bases, there was a span of 12 bases. CDR3 length equals 13 residues. CDR3 in amino acids: CASSASLLEKLFF. Written as DNA, the CDR3 is TGTGCCAGCAGTGCTTCCTTATTGGAAAAACTGTTTTTT.

This clonotype was picked up a small number of times. This sequence joins TRBV20-1 and TRBJ2-3, with 8 positions matching TRBD2. The CDR3 spans 16 residues. V gave up 5 bases and J gave up 1 base; unmatched junction bases: 11. CDR1 DFQATT and CDR2 SNEGSKA come from the germline V gene (reference sequence). CDR3 in DNA: TGCAGTGCTGTACCTAGCGGGTCACCTGGCACAGATACGCAGTATTTT. It codes for CSAVPSGSPGTDTQYF.

The sample holds many counts of this clonotype. The rearrangement links TRBV6-1 to TRBJ2-1, with TRBD2 matching over 10 bases. The germline gives CDR1 MNHNS, CDR2 SASEGT. Germline trimming cut 4 bases from V and 2 bases from J; bases unmatched to any gene: 5. The CDR3 has 16 amino acids. This CDR3 reads CASSVASGRTYNEQFF. CDR3 nucleotides: TGTGCCAGCAGTGTAGCTAGCGGGAGAACCTACAATGAGCAGTTCTTC.

The rearrangement joins TRBV5-1 to TRBJ2-1; D not certain. V was cut by 5 bases and J by 9 bases, with 12 bases left in between. Germline V CDR1 and CDR2: SGHRS, YFSETQ. The CDR3 length is 12 residues. CDR3 DNA sequence: TGCGCCAGCAGGACCCCTTGGGGTGAGCAGTTCTTC. Its translation: CASRTPWGEQFF.